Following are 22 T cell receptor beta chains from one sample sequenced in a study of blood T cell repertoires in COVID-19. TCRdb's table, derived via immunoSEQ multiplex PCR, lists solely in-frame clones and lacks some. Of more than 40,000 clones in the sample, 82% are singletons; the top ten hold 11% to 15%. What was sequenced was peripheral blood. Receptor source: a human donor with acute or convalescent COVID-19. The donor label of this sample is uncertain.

The CDR3 loop reads CASSTHRDAAGNTIYF. The CDR3 DNA follows: TGTGCCAGCAGCACCCACAGGGATGCGGCTGGAAACACCATATATTTT. The chain joins TRBV11-3 to TRBJ1-3; the D gene is possibly TRBD1 (6 bases). The CDR3 is 16 amino acids. CDR1 is SGHNT and CDR2 is YENEEA in the germline V gene. V lost 5 bases to trimming and J lost 2 bases, with 16 bases between them. Together with reference TRBV11-3 and TRBJ1-3, the CDR3 gives the full variable domain: EAGVVQSPRYKIIEKKQPVAFWCNPISGHNTLYWYLQNLGQGPELLIRYENEEAVDDSQLPKDRFSAERLKGVDSTLKIQPAELGDSAVYLCASSTHRDAAGNTIYFGEGSWLTVV.

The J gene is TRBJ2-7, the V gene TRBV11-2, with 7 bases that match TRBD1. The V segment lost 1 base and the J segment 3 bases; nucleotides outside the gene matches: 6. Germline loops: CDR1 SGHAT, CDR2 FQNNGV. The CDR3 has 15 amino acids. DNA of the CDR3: TGTGCCAGCAGCTTAGGCCGGGACAGCGGCTACGAGCAGTACTTC. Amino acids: CASSLGRDSGYEQYF.

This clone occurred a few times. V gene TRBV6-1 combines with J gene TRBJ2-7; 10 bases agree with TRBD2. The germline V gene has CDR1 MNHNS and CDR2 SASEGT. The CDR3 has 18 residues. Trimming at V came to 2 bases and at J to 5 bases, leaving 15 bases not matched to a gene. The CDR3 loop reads CASSEKPSRLAGANEQYF. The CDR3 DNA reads TGTGCCAGCAGTGAAAAACCCTCCCGGCTAGCGGGGGCGAACGAGCAGTACTTC.

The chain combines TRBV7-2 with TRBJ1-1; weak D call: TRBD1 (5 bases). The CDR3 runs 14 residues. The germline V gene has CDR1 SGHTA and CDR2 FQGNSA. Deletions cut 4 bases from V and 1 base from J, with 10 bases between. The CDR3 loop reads CASSYDRSNTEAFF. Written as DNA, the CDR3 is TGTGCCAGCAGCTACGACAGATCGAACACTGAAGCTTTCTTT.

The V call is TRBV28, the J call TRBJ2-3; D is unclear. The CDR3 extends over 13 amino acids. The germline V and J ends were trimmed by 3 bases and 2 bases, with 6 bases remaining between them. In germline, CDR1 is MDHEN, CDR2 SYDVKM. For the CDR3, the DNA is TGTGCCAGCAGTTTTCCCCACACAGATACGCAGTATTTT. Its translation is CASSFPHTDTQYF.

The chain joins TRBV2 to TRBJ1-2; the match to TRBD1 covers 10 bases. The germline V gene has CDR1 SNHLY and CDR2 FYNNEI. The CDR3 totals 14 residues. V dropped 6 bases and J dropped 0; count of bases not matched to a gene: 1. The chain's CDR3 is CASRGTGANYGYTF. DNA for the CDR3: TGTGCCAGCAGGGGGACAGGGGCTAACTATGGCTACACCTTC.

CDR3: CASSSRQVEAFF. The CDR3 DNA reads TGTGCCAGCAGTTCCCGACAGGTTGAAGCTTTCTTT. The V call is TRBV6-5, the J call TRBJ1-1; TRBD1 is a possible D gene (6 bases). Germline V gene data show CDR1 as MNHEY and CDR2 as SVGAGI. Between the trimmed V and J ends, which lost 4 bases and 7 bases, there was a span of 10 bases. This CDR3 region has 12 residues.

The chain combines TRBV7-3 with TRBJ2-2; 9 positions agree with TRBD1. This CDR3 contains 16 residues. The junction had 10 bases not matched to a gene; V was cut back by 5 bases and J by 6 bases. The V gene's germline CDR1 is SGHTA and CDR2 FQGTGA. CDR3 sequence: CASSAIPGQGSGELFF. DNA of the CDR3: TGTGCCAGCAGCGCGATCCCGGGACAGGGTTCCGGGGAGCTGTTTTTT.

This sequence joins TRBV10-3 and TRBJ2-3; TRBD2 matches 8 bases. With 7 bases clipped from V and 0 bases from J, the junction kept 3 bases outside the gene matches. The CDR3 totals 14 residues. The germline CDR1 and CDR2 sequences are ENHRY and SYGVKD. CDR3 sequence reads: CAIKQRGSTDTQYF. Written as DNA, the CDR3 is TGTGCCATCAAGCAGCGGGGGAGCACAGATACGCAGTATTTT.

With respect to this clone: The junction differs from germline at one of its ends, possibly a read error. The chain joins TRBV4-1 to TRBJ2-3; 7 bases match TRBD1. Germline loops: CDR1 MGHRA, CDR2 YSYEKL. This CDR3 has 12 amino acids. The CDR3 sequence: CASSQGGSMQYF. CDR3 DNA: TGCGCCAGCAGTCAAGGGGGCAGTATGCAGTATTTT.

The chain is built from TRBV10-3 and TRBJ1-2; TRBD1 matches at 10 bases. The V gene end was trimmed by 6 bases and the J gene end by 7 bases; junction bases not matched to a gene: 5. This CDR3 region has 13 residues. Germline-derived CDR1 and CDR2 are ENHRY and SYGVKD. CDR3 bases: TGTGCCATCAGCGCGACAGGGGGCACTGGCTACACCTTC. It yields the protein CAISATGGTGYTF.

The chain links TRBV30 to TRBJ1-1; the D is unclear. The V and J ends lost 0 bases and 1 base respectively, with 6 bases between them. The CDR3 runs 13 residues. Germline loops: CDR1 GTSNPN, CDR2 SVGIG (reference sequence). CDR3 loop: CAWSVEQNTEAFF. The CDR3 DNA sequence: TGTGCCTGGAGTGTTGAACAGAACACTGAAGCTTTCTTT. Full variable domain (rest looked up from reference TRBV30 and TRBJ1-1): SQTIHQWPATLVQPVGSPLSLECTVEGTSNPNLYWYRQAAGRGLQLLFYSVGIGQISSEVPQNLSASRPQDRQFILSSKKLLLSDSGFYLCAWSVEQNTEAFFGQGTRLTVV.

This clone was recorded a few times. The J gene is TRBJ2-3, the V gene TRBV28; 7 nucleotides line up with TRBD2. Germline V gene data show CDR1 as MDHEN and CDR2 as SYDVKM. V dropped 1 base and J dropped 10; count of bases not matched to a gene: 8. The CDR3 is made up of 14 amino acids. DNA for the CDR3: TGTGCCAGCAGTTTATCCCGCTTGGGGAGGGCGCAGTATTTT. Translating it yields CASSLSRLGRAQYF.

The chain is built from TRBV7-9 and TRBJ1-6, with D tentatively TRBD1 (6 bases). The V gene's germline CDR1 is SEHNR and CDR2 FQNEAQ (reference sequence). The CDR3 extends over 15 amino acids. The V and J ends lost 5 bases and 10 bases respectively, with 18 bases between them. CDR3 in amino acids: CASSQQGSSKSPLHF. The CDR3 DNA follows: TGTGCCAGCAGCCAACAGGGAAGCAGCAAATCACCCCTCCACTTT.

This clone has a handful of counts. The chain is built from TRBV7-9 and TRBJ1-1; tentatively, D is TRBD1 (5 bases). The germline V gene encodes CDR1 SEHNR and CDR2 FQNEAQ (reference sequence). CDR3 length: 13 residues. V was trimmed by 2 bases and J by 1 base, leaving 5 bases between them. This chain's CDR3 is CASSLQGNTEAFF. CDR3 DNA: TGTGCCAGCAGCTTACAGGGGAACACTGAAGCTTTCTTT.

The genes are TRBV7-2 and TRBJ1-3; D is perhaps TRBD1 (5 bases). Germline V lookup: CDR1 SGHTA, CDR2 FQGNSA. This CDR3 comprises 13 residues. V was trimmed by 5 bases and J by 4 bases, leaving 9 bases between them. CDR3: CASSPRQGNTIYF. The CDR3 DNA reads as TGTGCCAGCAGCCCAAGACAGGGAAACACCATATATTTT.

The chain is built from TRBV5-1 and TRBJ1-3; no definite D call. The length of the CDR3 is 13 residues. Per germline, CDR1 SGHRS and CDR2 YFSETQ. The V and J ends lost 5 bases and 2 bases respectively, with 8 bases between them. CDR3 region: CASRDMAGNTIYF. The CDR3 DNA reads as TGCGCCAGCAGAGACATGGCTGGAAACACCATATATTTT.

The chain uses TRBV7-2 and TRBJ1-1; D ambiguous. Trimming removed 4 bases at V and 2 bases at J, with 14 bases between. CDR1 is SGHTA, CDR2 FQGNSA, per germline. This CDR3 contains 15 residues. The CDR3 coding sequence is TGTGCCAGCAGCTCGCGACTCAGTACAAACACTGAAGCTTTCTTT. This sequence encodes CASSSRLSTNTEAFF.

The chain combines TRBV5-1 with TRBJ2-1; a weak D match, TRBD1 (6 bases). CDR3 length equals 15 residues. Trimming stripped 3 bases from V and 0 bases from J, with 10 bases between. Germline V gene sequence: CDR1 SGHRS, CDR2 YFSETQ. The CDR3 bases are TGCGCCAGCAGCTACAGGGTTTTCTCCTACAATGAGCAGTTCTTC. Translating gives CASSYRVFSYNEQFF. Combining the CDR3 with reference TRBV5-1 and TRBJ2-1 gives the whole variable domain KAGVTQTPRYLIKTRGQQVTLSCSPISGHRSVSWYQQTPGQGLQFLFEYFSETQRNKGNFPGRFSGRQFSNSRSEMNVSTLELGDSALYLCASSYRVFSYNEQFFGPGTRLTVL.

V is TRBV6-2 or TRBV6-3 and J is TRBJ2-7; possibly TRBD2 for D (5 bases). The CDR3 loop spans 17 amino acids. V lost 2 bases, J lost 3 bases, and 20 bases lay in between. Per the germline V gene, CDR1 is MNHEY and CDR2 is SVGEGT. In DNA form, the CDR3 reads TGTGCCAGCAGTTACACGATCTCTACGGGAAAACACTACGAGCAGTACTTC. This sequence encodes CASSYTISTGKHYEQYF.

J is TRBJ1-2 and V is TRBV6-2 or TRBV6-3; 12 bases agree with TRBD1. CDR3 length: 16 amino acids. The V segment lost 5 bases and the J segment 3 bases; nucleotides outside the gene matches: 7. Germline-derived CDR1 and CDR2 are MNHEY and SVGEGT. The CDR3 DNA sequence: TGTGCCAGCAGTCACCGGGACAGGGGGCATCACTATGGCTACACCTTC. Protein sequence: CASSHRDRGHHYGYTF.

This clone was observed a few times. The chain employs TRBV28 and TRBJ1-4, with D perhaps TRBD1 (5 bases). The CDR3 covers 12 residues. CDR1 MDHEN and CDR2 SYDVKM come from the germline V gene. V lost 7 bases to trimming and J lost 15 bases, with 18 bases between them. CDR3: CASTVRLGTMFF. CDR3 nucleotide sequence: TGTGCCAGCACCGTTAGACTCGGGACTATGTTTTTT. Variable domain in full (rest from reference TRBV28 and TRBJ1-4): DVKVTQSSRYLVKRTGEKVFLECVQDMDHENMFWYRQDPGLGLRLIYFSYDVKMKEKGDIPEGYSVSREKKERFSLILESASTNQTSMYLCASTVRLGTMFFGSGTQLSVL.